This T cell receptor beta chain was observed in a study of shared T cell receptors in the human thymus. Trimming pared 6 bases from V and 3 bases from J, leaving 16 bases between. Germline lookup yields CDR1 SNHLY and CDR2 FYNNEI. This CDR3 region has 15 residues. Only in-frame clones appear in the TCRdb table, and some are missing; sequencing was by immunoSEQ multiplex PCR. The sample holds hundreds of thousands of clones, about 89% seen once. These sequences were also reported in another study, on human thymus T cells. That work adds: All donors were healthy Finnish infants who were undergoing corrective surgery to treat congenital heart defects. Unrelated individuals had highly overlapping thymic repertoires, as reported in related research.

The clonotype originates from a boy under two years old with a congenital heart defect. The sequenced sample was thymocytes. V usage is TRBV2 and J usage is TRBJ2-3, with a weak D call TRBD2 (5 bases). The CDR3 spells CASRSERFSTDTQYF. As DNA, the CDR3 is TGTGCCAGCAGAAGTGAGCGGTTTTCTACAGATACGCAGTATTTT.